Following are 8 T cell receptor beta chains from one sample sequenced in a study of T cells after yellow fever vaccination. TCRdb re-derived calls from the 5' RACE reads in MiXCR, one entry per CDR3 protein. The sample lists 100,000 to 150,000 distinct CDR3 sequences; about 7% were seen once. The sample in question was CD4+ T cells sorted from PBMCs, obtained 10 to 11 days after the first yellow fever vaccination. The origin of the receptors is a man aged 18 to 30 who received the YFV17D yellow fever vaccine.

This clonotype was recorded many times. The V and J genes are TRBV12-3 or TRBV12-4 and TRBJ1-6; no clear D gene. V lost 1 base, J lost 0 bases, and 4 bases lay in between. The CDR3 covers 15 residues. CDR3 nucleotides: TGTGCCAGCAGTTTAGAGAGCTCCTATAATTCACCCCTCCACTTT. Its protein is CASSLESSYNSPLHF.

This chain connects TRBV9 to TRBJ2-3; 7 positions agree with TRBD2. Per germline, CDR1 SGDLS and CDR2 YYNGEE. The junction had 1 base not matched to a gene; V was cut back by 7 bases and J by 11 bases. This CDR3 has 9 residues. CDR3 in DNA: TGTGCCAGCGGGGAGGGGCAGTATTTT. Amino acids: CASGEGQYF.

This clonotype was seen many times. The chain is built from TRBV4-3 and TRBJ2-1, with a possible D match to TRBD1 (5 bases). This CDR3 spans 15 amino acids. Trimming removed 4 bases from V and 7 bases from J, with 17 bases in between. Germline V lookup: CDR1 LGHNA, CDR2 YSLEER. In DNA, the CDR3 is TGCGCCAGCAGCCGCCTTTGGCAGGGCTTGAATGAGCAGTTCTTC. It encodes CASSRLWQGLNEQFF.

The sample holds a few counts of this clonotype. V usage is TRBV6-1 and J usage is TRBJ2-1, with a tentative D call TRBD2 (6 bases). CDR1 is MNHNS, CDR2 SASEGT, per germline. Trimming left V 4 bases short and J 0 bases short, with 13 bases between. The CDR3 is made up of 16 amino acids. The CDR3 DNA reads as TGTGCCAGCAGTGGATATAGCGGCGCCTCCTACAATGAGCAGTTCTTC. Protein sequence: CASSGYSGASYNEQFF.

This clonotype was counted ten times or more. The chain combines TRBV6-1 with TRBJ2-7; tentative D call: TRBD1 (7 bases). The CDR3 spans 15 residues. CDR1 is MNHNS and CDR2 is SASEGT in the germline V gene. Deletions cut 5 bases from V and 2 bases from J, with 16 bases between. The DNA of the CDR3 is TGTGCCAGCAGTATAGGAGGGGGCAAAACCTACGAGCAGTACTTC. It is translated as CASSIGGGKTYEQYF.

At least ten counts were recorded for this clonotype. The chain joins TRBV6-2 or TRBV6-3 to TRBJ2-7; 9 nucleotides align to TRBD1. Losses at the gene ends were 7 bases for V and 4 bases for J; bases not matched to a gene: 11. CDR1 is MNHEY, CDR2 SVGEGT, per germline. The CDR3 has 15 amino acids. For the CDR3, the DNA is TGTGCCAGCATCTTCGGGACAGGGTATTTTTACGAGCAGTACTTC. It codes for CASIFGTGYFYEQYF.

This clonotype came up many times. The rearrangement uses TRBV12-3 or TRBV12-4 and TRBJ1-1, with D possibly matching TRBD1 (6 bases). Trimming took off 1 base at V and 6 bases at J, with 9 bases between the two ends. CDR3 length equals 13 residues. The CDR3 DNA sequence: TGTGCCAGCAGTTTAGACAGGGCGGCTGAAGCTTTCTTT. Protein sequence: CASSLDRAAEAFF.

This clonotype has ten or more counts. This chain uses TRBV6-1 with TRBJ2-3; 10 bases match TRBD2. In germline, CDR1 is MNHNS, CDR2 SASEGT. Unmatched junction bases numbered 2, after V lost 4 bases and J lost 1 base. This CDR3 region has 15 residues. CDR3 amino acids: CASSVLAGGTDTQYF. DNA of the CDR3: TGTGCCAGCAGTGTCCTAGCGGGGGGCACAGATACGCAGTATTTT.